This TCR beta chain appears in the sequencing data of a study of long-term antiretroviral therapy in people with HIV. Version v3.0 of the immunoSEQ assay was performed at survey level. Sequenced by immunoSEQ multiplex PCR; TCRdb stores in-frame clones only, minus some. In the table there are roughly 28,000 clones, 70% to 90% of which are singletons. Every specimen held between about 0.9-11 million cryopreserved PBMC. These were thawed and washed before DNA extraction. This CDR3 comprises 14 residues. Germline assignment: CDR1 SGHTA and CDR2 FQGNSA. V was clipped by 5 bases and J by 1 base, with 11 bases between them.

The receptor's source is a woman aged 18 to 35 with HIV. The specimen comprised unsorted PBMCs, sampled 1.8 years after starting antiretroviral therapy. This sequence joins TRBV7-2 and TRBJ1-1; the D is unclear. CDR3 coding DNA: TGTGCCAGCAGCCGGGCCGTGGGGAACACTGAAGCTTTCTTT. This sequence encodes CASSRAVGNTEAFF.